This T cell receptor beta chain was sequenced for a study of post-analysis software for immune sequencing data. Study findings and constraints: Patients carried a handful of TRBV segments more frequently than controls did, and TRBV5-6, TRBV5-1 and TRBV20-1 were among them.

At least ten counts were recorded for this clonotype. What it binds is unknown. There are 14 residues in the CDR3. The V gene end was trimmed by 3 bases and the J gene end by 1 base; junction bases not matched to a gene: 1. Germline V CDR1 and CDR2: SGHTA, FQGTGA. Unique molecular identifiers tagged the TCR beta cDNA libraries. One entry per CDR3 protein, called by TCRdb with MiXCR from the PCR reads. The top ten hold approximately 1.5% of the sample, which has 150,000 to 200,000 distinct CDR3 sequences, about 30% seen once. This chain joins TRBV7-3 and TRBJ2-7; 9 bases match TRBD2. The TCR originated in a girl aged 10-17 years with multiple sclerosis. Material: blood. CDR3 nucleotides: TGTGCCAGCAGCTTGCTAGCGGGATCCTACGAGCAGTACTTC. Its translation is CASSLLAGSYEQYF. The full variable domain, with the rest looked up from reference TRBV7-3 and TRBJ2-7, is GAGVSQTPSNKVTEKGKYVELRCDPISGHTALYWYRQSLGQGPEFLIYFQGTGAADDSGLPNDRFFAVRPEGSVSTLKIQRTERGDSAVYLCASSLLAGSYEQYFGPGTRLTVT.